This is a list of T cell receptor beta chains from one sample in a study of shared clonotypes between healthy human individuals. This table comes from immunoSEQ multiplex PCR, and its TCRdb copy is limited to in-frame clones, with some not included. In the table there are about 79,000 clones, 60% to 65% of which are singletons. The sequenced sample was memory CD8+ T cells sorted from blood. These receptors came from a man younger than 40 in good health. Each CDR3 is given with its conserved first and last residue. A D gene is named only where the DNA matches it firmly. Rows may omit the clone size; those that give it use once, few, many or a size class.

J: TRBJ1-2
D: TRBD1
size: NA
V: TRBV6-5
DNA: TGTGCCAGCAGGTCCGGGACAGCGTATGGCTACACCTTC
CDR3: CASRSGTAYGYTF

J: TRBJ2-7
D: NA
size: NA
V: TRBV6-5
DNA: TGTGCCAGCAGTTACTCGGGTGACTACGAGCAGTACTTC
CDR3: CASSYSGDYEQYF

J: TRBJ2-7
D: NA
size: NA
V: TRBV28
DNA: TGTGCCAGCGCGTGGGGGGCGGATTACGAGCAGTACTTC
CDR3: CASAWGADYEQYF

J: TRBJ1-1
D: NA
size: NA
V: TRBV27
DNA: TGTGCCAGCAGTTTAAGCGGGGTTGGGGCAACTTTCCAAGCTTTCTTT
CDR3: CASSLSGVGATFQAFF

J: TRBJ2-1
D: NA
size: NA
V: TRBV4-1
DNA: TGCGCCAGCAGCCAAGAATGGGCGGGGTACAATGAGCAGTTCTTC
CDR3: CASSQEWAGYNEQFF

J: TRBJ2-5
D: TRBD2
size: NA
V: TRBV27
DNA: TGTGCCAGCAGTTTCCGCCCTTTAAGCGGGAGGGCCGTGGAGACCCAGTACTTC
CDR3: CASSFRPLSGRAVETQYF

J: TRBJ2-3
D: NA
size: few
V: TRBV28
DNA: TGTGCCAGCAGTCCAGGGGCAGATACGCAGTATTTT
CDR3: CASSPGADTQYF

J: TRBJ2-1
D: TRBD1
size: NA
V: TRBV29-1
DNA: TGCAGCGCCCAGGACGGGACAGGGGTCTACAGTGAGCAGTTCTTC
CDR3: CSAQDGTGVYSEQFF

J: TRBJ2-5
D: NA
size: few
V: TRBV7-9
DNA: TGTGCCAGCAGCTGGAGGGACAGAGGAGAGACCCAGTACTTC
CDR3: CASSWRDRGETQYF

J: TRBJ2-1
D: TRBD2
size: many
V: TRBV28
DNA: TGTGCCAGCACCTTTGGCGGGAGGGACTACAATGAGCAGTTCTTC
CDR3: CASTFGGRDYNEQFF

J: TRBJ2-7
D: TRBD2
size: many
V: TRBV19
DNA: TGTGCCAGTAGTGGGAGCGGGAGGCACAGCTACGAGCAGTACTTC
CDR3: CASSGSGRHSYEQYF

J: TRBJ1-2
D: NA
size: many
V: TRBV6-5
DNA: TGTGCCAGCAGTTCCAGCGAGTATGGCTACACCTTC
CDR3: CASSSSEYGYTF

J: TRBJ2-7
D: NA
size: NA
V: TRBV11-2
DNA: TGTGCCAGCAGCCGATGGACCGGGAGCTGGTACGAGCAGTACTTC
CDR3: CASSRWTGSWYEQYF

J: TRBJ1-2
D: NA
size: NA
V: TRBV28
DNA: TGTGCCAGCAGTCCCGGGACGAGGCGTGGCTACACCTTC
CDR3: CASSPGTRRGYTF

J: TRBJ2-7
D: NA
size: NA
V: TRBV27
DNA: TGTGCCAGCAGTTTTAGTGAGCAGTACTTC
CDR3: CASSFSEQYF

J: TRBJ2-3
D: TRBD1
size: NA
V: TRBV7-9
DNA: TGTGCCAGCAGCACCTTACCGGGACAGACTTTCAGCACAGATACGCAGTATTTT
CDR3: CASSTLPGQTFSTDTQYF

J: TRBJ2-3
D: NA
size: NA
V: TRBV28
DNA: TGTGCCAGCAGCTCGGGCCAAGATACGCAGTATTTT
CDR3: CASSSGQDTQYF

J: TRBJ2-1
D: TRBD2
size: NA
V: TRBV9
DNA: TGTGCCAGCAGCGTAGGAGGCGGACTAGCGGGTTATGAGCAGTTCTTC
CDR3: CASSVGGGLAGYEQFF

J: TRBJ2-2
D: NA
size: NA
V: TRBV10-1
DNA: TGCGCCAGCAGTGAGTCGGGCAGGGGAGCCGGGGAGCTGTTTTTT
CDR3: CASSESGRGAGELFF

J: TRBJ1-1
D: NA
size: NA
V: TRBV28
DNA: TGTGCCAGCAGTTTATCGACAGGCGGCCACGAAGCTTTCTTT
CDR3: CASSLSTGGHEAFF

J: TRBJ1-2
D: NA
size: NA
V: TRBV4-3
DNA: TGCGCCGGCAGCCAAGGCAGGGTAAACTATGGCTACACCTTC
CDR3: CAGSQGRVNYGYTF

J: TRBJ2-1
D: TRBD2
size: NA
V: TRBV7-2
DNA: TGTGCCAGCAGTCCGGGAGGCCCAGGGTTTGGGCAGTTCTTC
CDR3: CASSPGGPGFGQFF

J: TRBJ2-3
D: TRBD2
size: few
V: TRBV9
DNA: TGTGCCAGCAGCCCTAACAGCGCGGGAGGTTGGGGCACAGATACGCAGTATTTT
CDR3: CASSPNSAGGWGTDTQYF

J: TRBJ2-7
D: NA
size: NA
V: TRBV10-2
DNA: TGCGCCAGCAGTGAGCCGGGGACTCCAGTAGGCTACGAGCAGTACTTC
CDR3: CASSEPGTPVGYEQYF

J: TRBJ2-5
D: TRBD2
size: many
V: TRBV28
DNA: TGTGCCAGCAGTTTAACCAGCGGGGGCTCCATCGGGGAGACCCAGTACTTC
CDR3: CASSLTSGGSIGETQYF

J: TRBJ2-5
D: TRBD1
size: NA
V: TRBV28
DNA: TGTGCCACCAGGGGGGACAGGGGGCAATCTACCGAGACCCAGTACTTC
CDR3: CATRGDRGQSTETQYF

J: TRBJ1-4
D: NA
size: NA
V: TRBV5-6
DNA: TGTGCCAGCAGCTTGACACCCCAGGGAGGCACTAATGAAAAACTGTTTTTT
CDR3: CASSLTPQGGTNEKLFF

J: TRBJ2-5
D: NA
size: NA
V: TRBV5-1
DNA: TGCGCCAGCGCCGGGACTCCCCAAGAGACCCAGTACTTC
CDR3: CASAGTPQETQYF

J: TRBJ2-7
D: NA
size: NA
V: TRBV4-2
DNA: TGTGCCAGCAGCCAAGATTGGGACGACTACGAGCAGTACTTC
CDR3: CASSQDWDDYEQYF

J: TRBJ2-5
D: NA
size: NA
V: TRBV11-3
DNA: TGTGCCAGCAGCTTAGGAATTATGCAGACCCAGTACTTC
CDR3: CASSLGIMQTQYF

J: TRBJ2-7
D: TRBD1
size: NA
V: TRBV15
DNA: TGTGCCACCAGCAGTGGGACAGGGGGCAACGAGCAGTACTTC
CDR3: CATSSGTGGNEQYF

J: TRBJ2-1
D: NA
size: NA
V: TRBV7-9
DNA: TGTGCCAGCAGCTTAAGTGGCGGATCGGACGGGAATGAGCAGTTCTTC
CDR3: CASSLSGGSDGNEQFF

J: TRBJ2-2
D: NA
size: NA
V: TRBV28
DNA: TGTGCCAGCAGTTTTTTACCGAACACCGGGGAGCTGTTTTTT
CDR3: CASSFLPNTGELFF

J: TRBJ1-1
D: TRBD1
size: NA
V: TRBV7-9
DNA: TGTGCCAGCAGCTTAGACAGGGGAAGGACTGAAGCTTTCTTT
CDR3: CASSLDRGRTEAFF

J: TRBJ2-3
D: TRBD2
size: few
V: TRBV7-9
DNA: TGTGCCAGCAGCTCAGGAGGCGGGAGTTTTTCAGATACGCAGTATTTT
CDR3: CASSSGGGSFSDTQYF

J: TRBJ1-4
D: NA
size: NA
V: TRBV21-1
DNA: TGTGCCAGCAGCGCTTACAGGGGTCAGGATGAAAAACTGTTTTTT
CDR3: CASSAYRGQDEKLFF

J: TRBJ2-1
D: NA
size: NA
V: TRBV14
DNA: TGTGCCAGCAGCCAAGATCTCAGTAATATTGGTGAGCAGTTCTTC
CDR3: CASSQDLSNIGEQFF

J: TRBJ2-6
D: NA
size: NA
V: TRBV23-1
DNA: TGCGCCAGCAGTCTCAAGGCGCCGCAACAAAGTCGGGCCAACGTCCTGACTTTC
CDR3: CASSLKAPQQSRANVLTF

J: TRBJ2-2
D: NA
size: NA
V: TRBV9
DNA: TGTGCCAGCAGCGTAGGTACCGGGGAGCTGTTTTTT
CDR3: CASSVGTGELFF

J: TRBJ2-3
D: NA
size: NA
V: TRBV28
DNA: TGTGCCAGCAGTTTACCCACCAGGGATACGCAGTATTTT
CDR3: CASSLPTRDTQYF

J: TRBJ2-7
D: NA
size: NA
V: TRBV29-1
DNA: TGCAGCGCCATCGAGGTTGGACAGAGGCTCTACGAGCAGTACTTC
CDR3: CSAIEVGQRLYEQYF

J: TRBJ2-1
D: NA
size: NA
V: TRBV27
DNA: TGTGCCAGCAGTTTTACAGGGAGCTCCTACAATGAGCAGTTCTTC
CDR3: CASSFTGSSYNEQFF

J: TRBJ1-4
D: NA
size: NA
V: TRBV5-1
DNA: TGCGCCAGCAGCCCGGCCCAGGGATCAACTAATGAAAAACTGTTTTTT
CDR3: CASSPAQGSTNEKLFF

J: TRBJ2-2
D: NA
size: NA
V: TRBV30
DNA: TGTGCCTGGACTCGGCAGGGAAGTGAGGCCGGGGAGCTGTTTTTT
CDR3: CAWTRQGSEAGELFF

J: TRBJ1-1
D: NA
size: few
V: TRBV28
DNA: TGTGCCAGCAGGCATTGGCAAATCAACACTGAAGCTTTCTTT
CDR3: CASRHWQINTEAFF

J: TRBJ2-7
D: TRBD1
size: many
V: TRBV11-2
DNA: TGTGCCAGCAGCATCGTAGGGGACAGTCACTACGAGCAGTACTTC
CDR3: CASSIVGDSHYEQYF

J: TRBJ1-1
D: NA
size: NA
V: TRBV6-1
DNA: TGTGCCGGACAACAGGATTCGAACACTGAAGCTTTCTTT
CDR3: CAGQQDSNTEAFF

J: TRBJ2-7
D: NA
size: NA
V: TRBV7-9
DNA: TGTGCCAGCAGCCCGAGCTGGGGCTACGAGCAGTACTTC
CDR3: CASSPSWGYEQYF

J: TRBJ2-7
D: NA
size: NA
V: TRBV25-1
DNA: TGTGCCAGCACCCAAGGGACTTATAAAGGGGAGCAGTACTTC
CDR3: CASTQGTYKGEQYF

J: TRBJ2-5
D: NA
size: NA
V: TRBV25-1
DNA: TGTGCCAGCAGTGGGAGGGAACAAGAGACCCAGTACTTC
CDR3: CASSGREQETQYF

J: TRBJ2-7
D: NA
size: NA
V: TRBV19
DNA: TGTGCCAGTAGTCCCCGGGCGGCCTACGAGCAGTACTTC
CDR3: CASSPRAAYEQYF